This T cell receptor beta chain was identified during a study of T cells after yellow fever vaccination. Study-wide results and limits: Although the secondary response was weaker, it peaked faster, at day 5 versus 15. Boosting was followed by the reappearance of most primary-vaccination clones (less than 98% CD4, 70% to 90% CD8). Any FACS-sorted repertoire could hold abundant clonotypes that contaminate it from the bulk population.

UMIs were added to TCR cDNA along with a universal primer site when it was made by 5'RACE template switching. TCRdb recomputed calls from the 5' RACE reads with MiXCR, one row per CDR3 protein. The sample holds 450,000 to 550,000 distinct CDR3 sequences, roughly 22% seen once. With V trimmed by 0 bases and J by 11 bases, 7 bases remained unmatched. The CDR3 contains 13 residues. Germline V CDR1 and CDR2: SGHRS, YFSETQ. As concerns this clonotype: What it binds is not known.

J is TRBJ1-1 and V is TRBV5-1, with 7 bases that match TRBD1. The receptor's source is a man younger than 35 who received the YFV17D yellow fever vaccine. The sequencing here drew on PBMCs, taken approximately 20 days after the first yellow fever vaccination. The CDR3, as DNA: TGCGCCAGCAGCTTGGCACAGGGGAGCTTGGCTTTCTTT. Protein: CASSLAQGSLAFF.